This T cell receptor (beta chain) is drawn from a study of CD8+ T cells in alopecia areata (dated by TCRdb to 2016 to 2019). About the study as a whole: The treated patients, all with moderate-to-severe alopecia areata, were enrolled in an open-label pilot trial of oral tofacitinib given at 5 to 10 mg twice daily. Tofacitinib was administered for 6 to 18 months, and 6 months of follow-up off drug were then conducted to assess delayed response and recurrence. To study T cell clonal expansion in alopecia areata, the researchers applied high-throughput TCRbeta sequencing to both the C3H/HeJ mouse model and human patients. In humans, TCRbeta sequencing was performed on scalp tissue and on sorted CD4+ and CD8+ peripheral blood T cells from healthy controls and from patients with patchy or totalis/universalis alopecia areata. Tofacitinib-treated patients had biopsies at baseline and at 4 and 24 weeks of treatment, with a later scalp biopsy in several patients. Clonality in the scalp was compared among normal scalp (n=4), patchy alopecia areata scalp (n=8), and alopecia totalis/universalis scalp (n=8). RNA came from the PAXgene miRNA kit for fixed scalp, the miRNeasy kit for PBMCs, and the RNeasy kit for mouse skin. TCRbeta CDR3 regions were amplified by immunoSEQ multiplex PCR with 35 Vbeta forward and 13 Jbeta reverse primers. General study outcomes and caveats: Resident alphabeta T cells in normal human skin are also sequenced, complicating scalp TCR repertoire analysis, unlike mouse skin dominated by gammadelta T cells. Shared TCR sequences between patients were less evident than in mice, which may be partly attributable to HLA diversity in the patient population. Higher clonality and more expanded CD8+ clones were observed in lesional scalp than in normal scalp, particularly in alopecia totalis/universalis, a finding suggestive of antigenic drive.

The intended sense of this specimen's time point label: baseline before oral tofacitinib. Lesional scalp punch biopsies and peripheral blood were collected from alopecia areata patients. PBMCs were isolated by density centrifugation and stained for CD3, CD4 and CD8, and CD4+ and CD8+ T cells were sorted on a FACSAria. The germline V gene gives CDR1 as MNHEY and CDR2 as SVGAGI. The CDR3 sequence holds 15 residues, the cysteine and phenylalanine included. Just CDR3 DNA is preserved here, 45 bases in frame from base 1. V lost 4 bases and J lost 3 bases; the stretch between them is 16 bases long. Library preparation used the immunoSEQ multiplex PCR assay. RNA was extracted from all samples and reverse transcribed into cDNA, which served as template for TCR sequencing. SuperScript III was used to make first-strand cDNA, primed with a 2:1 mix of oligo-dT and random hexamers. Amplification bias was assessed with a synthetic immune receptor repertoire, and residual bias was removed computationally. As for how the authors treated the data: Raw reads were preprocessed to remove errors, and CDR3 was defined according to IMGT conventions as the region from the conserved cysteine to phenylalanine. Clonality was calculated as 1 minus Shannon entropy normalized by log2 of the number of productive unique TCRs. Whether each scalp clone was CD4 or CD8 was inferred by checking scalp TCRbeta sequences against the CD4 and CD8 repertoires from sorted blood. This immuneACCESS table, as held by TCRdb, lists in-frame sequences with V and J called but not all clones. Of the missing ones, under half trace to an unresolved V gene in checked studies; the others have no known cause. That table supplies the V and J calls and clone size; D and trimming were determined from the DNA. Here the sample has roughly 150,000 clones; 85% to 90% occur a single time. Of the sample, over 13% falls within the top ten clones.

A note on this clone: There is no known antigen for this receptor. Per-base qualities were not stored, and no clone one base away is much larger.

The receptor was isolated from a human donor with alopecia areata. In this chain, TRBV6-5 is recombined with TRBJ2-7; too little of a D gene remains to name it. The sequences come from CD8+ T cells sorted from blood, collected at week 0. In nucleotide form, the sequence is TGTGCCAGCAGTTTAGGCACAAGAAATCTCTACGAGCAGTACTTC. The resulting protein is CASSLGTRNLYEQYF.